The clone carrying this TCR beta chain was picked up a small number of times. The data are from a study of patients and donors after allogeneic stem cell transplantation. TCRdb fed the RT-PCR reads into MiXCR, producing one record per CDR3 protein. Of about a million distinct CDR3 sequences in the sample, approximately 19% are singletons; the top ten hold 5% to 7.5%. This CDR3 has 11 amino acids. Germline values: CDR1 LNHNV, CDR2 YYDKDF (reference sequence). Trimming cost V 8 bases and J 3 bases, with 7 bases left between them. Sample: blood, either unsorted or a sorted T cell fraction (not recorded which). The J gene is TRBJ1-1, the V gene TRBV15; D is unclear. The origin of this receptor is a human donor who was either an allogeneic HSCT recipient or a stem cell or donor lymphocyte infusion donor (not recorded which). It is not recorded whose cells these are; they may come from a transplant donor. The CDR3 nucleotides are TGTGCCACCGGGTCGCACACTGAAGCTTTCTTT. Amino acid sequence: CATGSHTEAFF.